The T cell receptor beta chain described here comes from a study of cytomegalovirus exposure and HLA in healthy donors. The study, taken as a whole, reports: Clusters of TCRs from the first cohort tended to co-occur in the 120 or so validation repertoires (as a later analysis found). The investigators catalogued 180 or so TCR beta chains as cytomegalovirus-associated. For cytomegalovirus status, the classifier reportedly gave diagnoses with high specificity and sensitivity. Some public TCRs appeared in many individuals, while most sequences were rare.

Comment on this clone: Its antigen is unidentified.

Sequencing was performed with immunoSEQ multiplex PCR; in TCRdb, only in-frame clones are kept and a portion is missing. The sample carries 160,000 or so clones, around 87% recorded once. CDR1 and CDR2 from the germline V gene are MGHRA and YSYEKL. CDR3 length equals 15 residues. V was trimmed by 1 base and J by 6 bases, leaving 13 bases between them. This clonotype originated in a woman in her thirties in good health and CMV-seronegative. The chain combines TRBV4-1 with TRBJ1-5, with D tentatively TRBD1 (5 bases). The source material was PBMCs. The chain's CDR3 is CASSQGPGARQPQHF. As DNA, the CDR3 is TGCGCCAGCAGCCAAGGGCCTGGGGCACGTCAGCCCCAGCATTTT.